The 32 T cell receptor beta chains given below trace back to one sample, sequenced in a study of response to subunit inactivated influenza vaccine. TCRdb re-called the RT-PCR reads through MiXCR, storing one row per CDR3 protein. The sample includes about 700,000 distinct CDR3 sequences, about 15% of them seen just once. Source: PBMCs from blood, taken 14 to 15 days before vaccination. These receptors were collected from a man aged 45-65 years who received an inactivated influenza vaccine.

Only a few counts were recorded for this clonotype. This chain links TRBV20-1 with TRBJ1-1; TRBD1 is a possible D gene (5 bases). V gave up 3 bases and J gave up 2 bases, with 13 bases separating them. Germline lookup yields CDR1 DFQATT and CDR2 SNEGSKA (reference sequence). The CDR3 is 14 amino acids. This CDR3 is CSARIGAVNTEAFF. CDR3 sequence (DNA): TGCAGTGCTAGGATTGGGGCGGTCAACACTGAAGCTTTCTTT.

The chain recombines TRBV10-3 with TRBJ2-2, with 7 bases fitting TRBD2. Germline V gene lookup returns CDR1 ENHRY and CDR2 SYGVKD. The CDR3 consists of 13 residues. The V and J ends lost 6 bases and 5 bases, in that order; junction bases with no gene match: 3. In nucleotides, the CDR3 is TGTGCCATCAGAGCGGGGTCGACCGGGGAGCTGTTTTTT. Its protein product is CAIRAGSTGELFF.

This clonotype came up many times. DNA of the CDR3: TGTGCCAGCAGCCCTGGACACAACCAAGAGACCCAGTACTTC. Translation: CASSPGHNQETQYF. The rearrangement links TRBV3-1 to TRBJ2-5, with D perhaps TRBD1 (5 bases). V lost 4 bases to trimming and J lost 0 bases, with 9 bases between them. Germline CDR1 and CDR2: LGHDT and YNNKEL (reference sequence). The CDR3 is made up of 14 amino acids.

This clonotype was counted only a few times. In DNA form, the CDR3 reads TGTGCCAGCAGCTTAAACGCGGATATTACCTACAATGAGCAGTTCTTC. Residues: CASSLNADITYNEQFF. The rearrangement links TRBV7-3 to TRBJ2-1, with unresolved D. Trimming took off 1 base at V and 2 bases at J, with 12 bases between the two ends. Germline CDR1 is SGHTA and CDR2 is FQGTGA. The CDR3 contains 16 residues.

Comment on this clonotype: At one of its ends the junction is not consistent with the germline gene, which may arise from a read error. The chain has TRBV12-3 or TRBV12-4 and TRBJ2-5; tentative D call: TRBD2 (5 bases). The CDR3 contains 13 residues. In DNA form, the CDR3 reads TGTTCCAGCAGTTTAATGGAAGAGGGGACCCAGTACTTC. As protein: CSSSLMEEGTQYF.

This chain's CDR3 is CSAKGVSAYEQYF. CDR3 DNA sequence: TGCAGTGCTAAGGGGGTTTCTGCCTACGAGCAGTACTTC. The J gene is TRBJ2-7, the V gene TRBV20-1, with D possibly being TRBD1 (6 bases). Germline V lookup: CDR1 DFQATT, CDR2 SNEGSKA (reference sequence). The CDR3 runs 13 residues. Trimming cost V 4 bases and J 2 bases, with 12 bases left between them.

This chain joins TRBV5-1 and TRBJ2-7; the D gene is possibly TRBD2 (5 bases). Germline V gene sequence: CDR1 SGHRS, CDR2 YFSETQ. Trimming pared 4 bases from V and 0 bases from J, leaving 11 bases between. This CDR3 is built from 14 residues. CDR3 DNA: TGCGCCAGCAGCCATGGTGGGAGCTCCTACGAGCAGTACTTC. Amino acids: CASSHGGSSYEQYF.

A few counts support this clonotype. The chain carries TRBV18 and TRBJ2-7, with 8 bases lining up with TRBD1. This CDR3 has 15 residues. Germline V gene lookup returns CDR1 KGHSH and CDR2 LQKENI. V lost 0 bases to trimming and J lost 7 bases; unmatched junction nucleotides: 8. CDR3 residues: CASSPPRQGANEQYF. CDR3 DNA sequence: TGTGCCAGCTCACCACCCCGGCAGGGGGCCAATGAGCAGTACTTC. Looking up the rest from reference TRBV18 and TRBJ2-7 gives the full variable domain: NAGVMQNPRHLVRRRGQEARLRCSPMKGHSHVYWYRQLPEEGLKFMVYLQKENIIDESGMPKERFSAEFPKEGPSILRIQQVVRGDSAAYFCASSPPRQGANEQYFGPGTRLTVT.

This clonotype was counted only a few times. The chain employs TRBV7-2 and TRBJ2-1; TRBD2 aligns across 7 bases. The CDR3 runs 15 residues. Looked up from germline, CDR1 is SGHTA and CDR2 is FQGNSA. V dropped 0 bases and J dropped 5; count of bases not matched to a gene: 4. The chain's CDR3 is CASSLARGENNEQFF. CDR3 in DNA: TGTGCCAGCAGCTTAGCCCGGGGGGAGAACAATGAGCAGTTCTTC.

This clonotype was counted only a few times. The V gene is TRBV20-1, the J gene TRBJ1-1, with a weak D call TRBD1 (6 bases). Germline V gene lookup returns CDR1 DFQATT and CDR2 SNEGSKA (reference sequence). The CDR3 totals 14 residues. V lost 6 bases to trimming and J lost 5 bases, with 19 bases between them. CDR3 loop: CSAHRGASGTEAFF. The CDR3 DNA reads TGCAGTGCACACCGGGGGGCGAGCGGGACTGAAGCTTTCTTT.

V gene TRBV7-2 combines with J gene TRBJ1-2; TRBD1 might be the D (6 bases). In germline, CDR1 is SGHTA, CDR2 FQGNSA. With 7 bases removed from V and 6 bases from J, the gap between germline ends came to 18 bases. The CDR3 extends over 14 amino acids. As DNA, the CDR3 is TGTGCCAGCATCCTAGGGGGGATTGGCGATGGCTACACCTTC. Residues: CASILGGIGDGYTF.

This clonotype was detected a few times. The chain uses TRBV20-1 and TRBJ1-6; 8 bases match TRBD1. There are 13 residues in the CDR3. The germline V gene encodes CDR1 DFQATT and CDR2 SNEGSKA (reference sequence). Trimming at V came to 4 bases and at J to 8 bases, leaving 4 bases not matched to a gene. The CDR3 DNA sequence: TGCAGTGCTACCCCGGGACAGGATTCACCCCTCCACTTT. It specifies CSATPGQDSPLHF.

This clonotype was seen a few times. V is TRBV19 and J is TRBJ2-6; D unresolved. CDR1 is LNHDA and CDR2 is SQIVND in the germline V gene (reference sequence). There are 14 residues in the CDR3. Trimming left V 7 bases short and J 0 bases short, with 7 bases between. The CDR3 DNA reads TGTGCCAGTACTGACATCTCTGGGGCCAACGTCCTGACTTTC. This encodes CASTDISGANVLTF.

This clonotype was counted ten times or more. The chain is built from TRBV28 and TRBJ2-7; 9 positions agree with TRBD2. The CDR3 extends over 16 amino acids. J was trimmed by 6 bases and V by 3 bases; bases with no gene match: 12. Germline V gives CDR1 MDHEN, CDR2 SYDVKM. This CDR3 reads CASSLFRAGGIREQYF. CDR3 DNA: TGTGCCAGCAGTTTGTTCCGGGCGGGGGGGATTCGCGAGCAGTACTTC.

The CDR3 spells CASSFTGSGSSLRQFF. The CDR3 DNA sequence: TGTGCCAGCAGTTTTACCGGAAGCGGGTCGAGCCTTAGGCAGTTCTTC. V gene TRBV12-3 or TRBV12-4 combines with J gene TRBJ2-1; perhaps TRBD2 as D (6 bases). The ends were cut back, 3 bases at V and 12 bases at J, with 24 bases in the middle. This CDR3 spans 16 amino acids.

This rearrangement joins TRBV14 to TRBJ2-7; D gene uncertain. This CDR3 is 13 amino acids long. The V and J ends lost 4 bases and 3 bases respectively, with 10 bases between them. CDR1 and CDR2 from the germline V gene are SGHDN and FVKESK. The CDR3 sequence is CASSPQGIYEQYF. The CDR3 DNA sequence: TGTGCCAGCAGCCCACAAGGGATCTACGAGCAGTACTTC.

The chain combines TRBV7-3 with TRBJ1-1; TRBD1 is a possible D gene (5 bases). The germline V gene encodes CDR1 SGHTA and CDR2 FQGTGA. V lost 8 bases and J lost 1, with 8 bases in between. The CDR3 has 12 residues. The CDR3 here is CASGQGNTEAFF. The CDR3 DNA sequence: TGTGCCAGCGGTCAGGGGAACACTGAAGCTTTCTTT.

To note about this clonotype: At one boundary the junction diverges from the germline segment, which might be a read error. The V call is TRBV7-7, the J call TRBJ1-2, with 8 bases fitting TRBD1. Germline V gene lookup returns CDR1 SSHAT and CDR2 FNYEAQ (reference sequence). The CDR3 is made up of 15 amino acids. The CDR3 DNA reads as TGTGCTAGCAGCAACCGGGACAGGACTTTTTATGGCTACACCTTC. Translating it yields CASSNRDRTFYGYTF.

This clonotype showed up just a few times. The J gene is TRBJ1-2, the V gene TRBV29-1; D possibly corresponds to TRBD1 (5 bases). The CDR3 sequence is 11 residues long. Germline CDR1 is SQVTM and CDR2 is ANQGSEA. V was clipped by 6 bases and J by 7 bases, with 12 bases between them. The CDR3 is CSVGGALGYTF. In DNA form, the CDR3 reads TGCAGCGTAGGCGGGGCGCTTGGCTACACCTTC.

DNA of the CDR3: TGTGCCACCAGCAGAGAAGACAGGGTGGGCATCGAGCAGTACTTC. Translated, it gives CATSREDRVGIEQYF. This chain uses TRBV15 with TRBJ2-7; 7 nucleotides agree with TRBD1. The germline V gene has CDR1 LNHNV and CDR2 YYDKDF (reference sequence). The V segment lost 0 bases and the J segment 6 bases; nucleotides outside the gene matches: 8. The CDR3 is 15 amino acids.

V is TRBV20-1 and J is TRBJ1-2; tentative D call: TRBD1 (5 bases). The CDR3 has 16 amino acids. Germline CDR1 and CDR2: DFQATT and SNEGSKA (reference sequence). Trimming pared 0 bases from V and 1 base from J, leaving 15 bases between. The CDR3 coding sequence is TGCAGTGCTAGAGATCCCCTCGGGGGAGTTAACTATGGCTACACCTTC. Protein product: CSARDPLGGVNYGYTF.

Concerning this clonotype: The germline gene is not matched at one end of the junction; a read error may be the cause. The genes are TRBV2 and TRBJ2-1; possible D gene TRBD1, 6 bases. The V gene's germline CDR1 is SNHLY and CDR2 FYNNEI. The CDR3 has 14 amino acids. The CDR3 nucleotides read TGTGCCAGCAGCGAAGGGGGTGGCGGCAATGAGCAGTTCTTC. Translating gives CASSEGGGGNEQFF.

This clonotype showed up just a few times. The V gene is TRBV7-3, the J gene TRBJ2-1, with no clear D. Germline V gives CDR1 SGHTA, CDR2 FQGTGA. Trimming took off 5 bases at V and 6 bases at J, with 11 bases between the two ends. The CDR3 loop spans 13 amino acids. CDR3 residues: CASSPLRGNEQFF. The CDR3 DNA sequence: TGTGCCAGCAGCCCGCTCCGAGGCAATGAGCAGTTCTTC.

This sequence joins TRBV7-8 and TRBJ2-2, with 9 bases aligning to TRBD2. This CDR3 has 18 residues. Losses at the gene ends were 2 bases for V and 6 bases for J; bases not matched to a gene: 13. CDR1 and CDR2 from the germline V gene are SGHVS and FQNEAQ. The CDR3 reads CASSLTSSAGGVSGELFF. The CDR3 coding sequence is TGTGCCAGCAGCTTAACTAGCTCGGCGGGAGGGGTGTCCGGGGAGCTGTTTTTT. The full variable domain, its missing parts supplied by reference TRBV7-8 and TRBJ2-2, is GAGVSQSPRYKVAKRGQDVALRCDPISGHVSLFWYQQALGQGPEFLTYFQNEAQLDKSGLPSDRFFAERPEGSVSTLKIQRTQQEDSAVYLCASSLTSSAGGVSGELFFGEGSRLTVL.

The V call is TRBV20-1, the J call TRBJ2-7; TRBD1 is a possible D gene (6 bases). This CDR3 has 13 amino acids. Trimming took off 5 bases at V and 6 bases at J, with 17 bases between the two ends. CDR1 and CDR2 (germline): DFQATT, SNEGSKA (reference sequence). The CDR3 nucleotides are TGCAGTGCTGCCGGCCCAGGGGCAGCCGAGCAGTACTTC. This gives the protein CSAAGPGAAEQYF.

This clonotype was seen a few times. This sequence joins TRBV10-3 and TRBJ2-3; the match to TRBD2 covers 7 bases. Per the germline V gene, CDR1 is ENHRY and CDR2 is SYGVKD. V was pared by 7 bases and J by 2 bases, with 3 bases of the junction left unmatched. There are 13 residues in the CDR3. The CDR3 DNA reads TGTGCCATCACGGGAGGCACCACAGATACGCAGTATTTT. This sequence encodes CAITGGTTDTQYF.

The rearrangement links TRBV28 to TRBJ2-3; possibly TRBD1 or TRBD2 for D (5 bases each). CDR1 MDHEN and CDR2 SYDVKM come from the germline V gene. Trimming removed 6 bases at V and 6 bases at J, with 19 bases between. The CDR3 runs to 15 residues. The CDR3 DNA reads TGTGCCAGCAGGTCACCGGGATCCAGGGTGGATACGCAGTATTTT. It specifies CASRSPGSRVDTQYF.

This clonotype was observed a handful of times. In DNA, the CDR3 is TGTGCCAGCAGTGTACCAGCGGGCGAACCGGGGGTCGCCGGGGAGCTGTTTTTT. It yields the protein CASSVPAGEPGVAGELFF. The V call is TRBV6-1, the J call TRBJ2-2, with a tentative D call TRBD2 (6 bases). Trimming stripped 4 bases from V and 6 bases from J, with 24 bases between. The CDR3 loop spans 18 amino acids. Germline V gives CDR1 MNHNS, CDR2 SASEGT.

This clonotype appeared many times. The chain combines TRBV11-2 with TRBJ2-7; a weak D match, TRBD1 (6 bases). V was clipped by 2 bases and J by 1 base, with 9 bases between them. This CDR3 has 14 amino acids. The germline V gene encodes CDR1 SGHAT and CDR2 FQNNGV. CDR3 sequence (DNA): TGTGCCAGCAGCTTATACCAGGGGTCCTACGAGCAGTACTTC. As protein: CASSLYQGSYEQYF.

This clonotype came up a few times. This sequence joins TRBV10-3 and TRBJ1-1; tentatively, D is TRBD1 (5 bases). Germline lookup yields CDR1 ENHRY and CDR2 SYGVKD. The CDR3 sequence is 15 residues long. Trimming removed 4 bases from V and 1 base from J, with 13 bases in between. The CDR3 DNA follows: TGTGCCATCAGTGGTCGGCAGGGCCCGAACACTGAAGCTTTCTTT. This codes for CAISGRQGPNTEAFF.

CDR3 residues: CASTYKEILGQGVPYEQYF. The CDR3, as DNA: TGTGCCAGCACCTATAAAGAGATATTGGGACAGGGAGTCCCCTACGAGCAGTACTTC. This chain uses TRBV2 with TRBJ2-7, with TRBD1 identical over 9 bases. The CDR3 is made up of 19 amino acids. CDR1 is SNHLY and CDR2 is FYNNEI in the germline V gene. V was pared by 7 bases and J by 2 bases, with 21 bases of the junction left unmatched.

There are a few counts of this clonotype. The chain links TRBV12-3 or TRBV12-4 to TRBJ1-2, with 10 positions matching TRBD1. J gave up 5 bases and V 2 bases, and 5 bases lay outside the gene matches. This CDR3 comprises 15 residues. CDR3 amino acids: CASSLRGQGTYGYTF. The CDR3 DNA reads as TGTGCCAGCAGTTTAAGGGGACAGGGGACTTATGGCTACACCTTC.